A selection of T cell receptor beta chains follows, all from one sample in a study of cytotoxic CD8 clonotypes in ibrutinib-treated CLL. Some clones are missing from TCRdb's copy, which holds only in-frame ones; the method was immunoSEQ multiplex PCR. The table has around 130,000 clones, 80% to 85% seen once. The sample was PBMCs, taken after 24 months of ibrutinib treatment. The receptors were gathered from a human donor with chronic lymphocytic leukemia. Each CDR3 is given with its conserved first and last residue. D genes are given only for firm matches. The size entry is marked missing in some rows and otherwise reads once, few, many or a size class.

V: TRBV6-1
J: TRBJ1-2
D: .
size: .
CDR3: CASTDFYGYTF
DNA: TGTGCCAGCACCGATTTCTATGGCTACACCTTC

V: TRBV4-3
J: TRBJ2-7
D: .
size: .
CDR3: CASSQARARGEQYF
DNA: TGCGCCAGCAGCCAAGCCCGAGCCCGTGGGGAGCAGTACTTC

V: TRBV2
J: TRBJ2-1
D: TRBD2
size: once
CDR3: CASRWTGTRHEQFF
DNA: TGTGCCAGCAGATGGACCGGGACTAGACATGAGCAGTTCTTC

V: TRBV7-2
J: TRBJ2-5
D: .
size: .
CDR3: CASSIQAQETQYF
DNA: TGTGCCAGCAGCATCCAAGCCCAAGAGACCCAGTACTTC

V: TRBV7-9
J: TRBJ2-7
D: TRBD2
size: .
CDR3: CASSSRLAGGTYEQYF
DNA: TGTGCCAGCAGCTCACGACTAGCGGGGGGAACCTACGAGCAGTACTTC

V: TRBV30
J: TRBJ2-1
D: TRBD1
size: .
CDR3: CAWSDLRTGTNEQFF
DNA: TGTGCCTGGAGCGACTTGAGGACAGGCACCAATGAGCAGTTCTTC

V: TRBV19
J: TRBJ1-6
D: .
size: .
CDR3: CASRNLLSGPVVNSPLHF
DNA: TGTGCCAGTAGGAATCTATTGAGCGGACCCGTTGTGAATTCACCCCTCCACTTT

V: TRBV6-6
J: TRBJ1-5
D: .
size: .
CDR3: CASRDYSNQPQHF
DNA: TGTGCCAGCAGGGATTATAGCAATCAGCCCCAGCATTTT

V: TRBV11-2
J: TRBJ1-3
D: .
size: .
CDR3: CASSLGNTIYF
DNA: TGTGCCAGCAGCTTAGGGAACACCATATATTTT

V: TRBV6-1
J: TRBJ1-5
D: .
size: .
CDR3: CASSAGHTNQPQHF
DNA: TGTGCCAGCAGTGCAGGGCATACTAATCAGCCCCAGCATTTT

V: TRBV11-3
J: TRBJ1-5
D: .
size: .
CDR3: CASSFPPRGDDQPQHF
DNA: TGTGCCAGCAGCTTCCCCCCCAGGGGAGACGATCAGCCCCAGCATTTT

V: TRBV27
J: TRBJ1-2
D: .
size: .
CDR3: CASSLSMGGRKGYTF
DNA: TGTGCCAGCAGTTTATCGATGGGGGGGCGTAAAGGCTACACCTTC

V: TRBV7-2
J: TRBJ2-2
D: .
size: .
CDR3: CASSLRADKSTGELFF
DNA: TGTGCCAGCAGCTTAAGGGCGGACAAAAGCACCGGGGAGCTGTTTTTT

V: TRBV15
J: TRBJ2-5
D: .
size: few
CDR3: CATKESAVRGAQYF
DNA: TGTGCCACCAAGGAATCTGCAGTCCGAGGGGCCCAGTACTTC

V: TRBV18
J: TRBJ1-2
D: TRBD1
size: .
CDR3: CASSPQETGDGDGYTF
DNA: TGTGCCAGCTCCCCGCAGGAGACAGGGGACGGCGATGGCTACACCTTC